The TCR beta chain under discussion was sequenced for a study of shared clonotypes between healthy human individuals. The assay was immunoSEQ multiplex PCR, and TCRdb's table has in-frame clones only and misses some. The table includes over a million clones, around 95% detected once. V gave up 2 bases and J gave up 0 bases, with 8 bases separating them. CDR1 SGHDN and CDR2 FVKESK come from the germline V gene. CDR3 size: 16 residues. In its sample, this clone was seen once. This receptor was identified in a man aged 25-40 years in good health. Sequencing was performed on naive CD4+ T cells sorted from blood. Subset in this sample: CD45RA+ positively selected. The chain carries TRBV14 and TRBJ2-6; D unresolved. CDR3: CASSQLGTSGANVLTF. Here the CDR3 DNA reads TGTGCCAGCAGCCAATTGGGAACCTCTGGGGCCAACGTCCTGACTTTC.